One sample yielded the 21 T cell receptor beta chains listed below, sequenced in a study of shared T cell receptors in the human thymus. Libraries were prepared by immunoSEQ multiplex PCR; TCRdb keeps only in-frame clonotypes and omits some of them. The sample carries 550,000 to 800,000 clones, approximately 85% recorded once. These data were also filed under a second study, of human thymus T cells.

The specimen was thymocytes. All receptors come from a girl younger than two with a congenital heart defect.

In this sample, this clone turned up a few times. This sequence joins TRBV15 and TRBJ1-1; possibly TRBD1 for D (6 bases). Trimming left V 5 bases short and J 5 bases short, with 15 bases between. CDR1 and CDR2 (germline): LNHNV, YYDKDF (reference sequence). This CDR3 comprises 14 residues. The CDR3 protein is CATSESRGETEAFF. The DNA of the CDR3 is TGTGCCACCAGCGAGTCCAGGGGAGAGACTGAAGCTTTCTTT.

The V and J genes are TRBV7-9 and TRBJ1-2, with 9 nucleotides matching TRBD1. CDR3 length equals 12 residues. The germline gives CDR1 SEHNR, CDR2 FQNEAQ (reference sequence). The junction had 1 base not matched to a gene; V was cut back by 5 bases and J by 6 bases. The CDR3, as DNA: TGTGCCAGCAGCGGGACAGGGAATGGCTACACCTTC. It encodes CASSGTGNGYTF.

The rearrangement uses TRBV7-3 and TRBJ1-4, with 7 bases lining up with TRBD1. This CDR3 has 17 amino acids. The trim removed 4 bases at V and 0 bases at J, leaving 8 bases unmatched. Germline loops: CDR1 SGHTA, CDR2 FQGTGA. The CDR3 nucleotides are TGTGCCAGCAGCTCGAGGGGGCGGAATTCAACTAATGAAAAACTGTTTTTT. Its protein product is CASSSRGRNSTNEKLFF.

This sequence joins TRBV5-1 and TRBJ1-6; unclear D gene. Trimming took off 4 bases at V and 5 bases at J, with 19 bases between the two ends. The CDR3 sequence is 17 residues long. CDR1 and CDR2 from the germline V gene are SGHRS and YFSETQ. Written as DNA, the CDR3 is TGCGCCAGCAGCCCGTCGGAATGGGGAGAAGATAATTCACCCCTCCACTTT. The encoded protein is CASSPSEWGEDNSPLHF.

The rearrangement joins TRBV9 to TRBJ2-3, with no clear D. CDR3 size: 13 residues. CDR1 is SGDLS, CDR2 YYNGEE, per germline. Trimming removed 6 bases at V and 2 bases at J, with 10 bases between. The CDR3: CASNGQNTDTQYF. The CDR3, as DNA: TGTGCCAGCAATGGGCAGAACACAGATACGCAGTATTTT.

The CDR3 region is CASSLNTDSGGVLNSVGEQFF. The CDR3 DNA sequence: TGTGCCAGCAGCCTCAATACTGATAGCGGGGGGGTACTGAACTCGGTTGGTGAGCAGTTCTTC. The rearrangement links TRBV7-3 to TRBJ2-1; 11 positions match TRBD2. Trimming at V came to 5 bases and at J to 9 bases, leaving 27 bases not matched to a gene. This CDR3 contains 21 residues. Germline CDR1 reads SGHTA; CDR2 reads FQGTGA.

This clone was detected once. This sequence joins TRBV27 and TRBJ1-5; a weak D match, TRBD1 (6 bases). The CDR3 length is 14 residues. The germline V and J ends were trimmed by 4 bases and 9 bases, with 16 bases remaining between them. Germline lookup yields CDR1 MNHEY and CDR2 SMNVEV (reference sequence). CDR3 DNA: TGTGCCAGCAGTTCCAGACAGGTTCGGGGGCCCCAGCATTTT. Translating it yields CASSSRQVRGPQHF.

The rearrangement joins TRBV6-5 to TRBJ2-7; TRBD1 matches 8 bases. Germline lookup yields CDR1 MNHEY and CDR2 SVGAGI. V shed 3 bases and J 3 bases; nucleotides not matched to a gene: 10. The CDR3 is 16 amino acids. The DNA for the CDR3 is TGTGCCAGCAGTTATTTTTTGGGGGACAGGAGCTACGAGCAGTACTTC. It translates to CASSYFLGDRSYEQYF.

As concerns this clone: Other DNA sequences in this specimen translate into the identical CDR3. In DNA form, the CDR3 reads TGTGCCAGCAGCACCCCGGGATCGGAGACCCAGTACTTC. Amino acids: CASSTPGSETQYF. The genes are TRBV7-7 and TRBJ2-5; D is perhaps TRBD2 (5 bases). The germline CDR1 and CDR2 sequences are SSHAT and FNYEAQ (reference sequence). V shed 5 bases and J shed 5 bases, with 12 bases lying between them. The CDR3 consists of 13 residues.

This chain joins TRBV11-2 and TRBJ1-6; 8 nucleotides align to TRBD1. The germline gives CDR1 SGHAT, CDR2 FQNNGV. This CDR3 is built from 18 residues. The V gene end was trimmed by 1 base and the J gene end by 7 bases; junction bases not matched to a gene: 12. The CDR3 sequence is CASSLVTGTGETNSPLHF. The DNA for the CDR3 is TGTGCCAGCAGCTTAGTTACCGGGACAGGAGAAACGAATTCACCCCTCCACTTT.

The V and J genes are TRBV5-4 and TRBJ2-3; D is ambiguous. The CDR3 is made up of 15 amino acids. Germline CDR1 is SGHNT and CDR2 is YYREEE (reference sequence). Trimming took off 1 base at V and 0 bases at J, with 9 bases between the two ends. The CDR3, as DNA: TGTGCCAGCAGCTTGCGAGTGACTAGCACAGATACGCAGTATTTT. Protein: CASSLRVTSTDTQYF.

Comments on this clone: The sample has other DNA sequences that encode this CDR3 too. The chain recombines TRBV9 with TRBJ2-7; 8 bases are shared with TRBD2. There are 15 residues in the CDR3. In germline, CDR1 is SGDLS, CDR2 YYNGEE. V was pared by 0 bases and J by 2 bases, with 4 bases of the junction left unmatched. In DNA, the CDR3 is TGTGCCAGCAGCGTAGGTGGCGGGGGGACCTACGAGCAGTACTTC. Translated, it gives CASSVGGGGTYEQYF.

The chain carries TRBV18 and TRBJ1-2; D is possibly TRBD1 (5 bases). This CDR3 is built from 16 residues. The ends were cut back, 2 bases at V and 5 bases at J, with 18 bases in the middle. From germline, CDR1 is KGHSH and CDR2 LQKENI. CDR3 loop: CASSPYRQQLPYGYTF. The CDR3 DNA reads as TGTGCCAGCTCACCATACCGACAGCAACTTCCTTATGGCTACACCTTC.

This chain uses TRBV29-1 with TRBJ1-2; D call uncertain. Germline V gene data show CDR1 as SQVTM and CDR2 as ANQGSEA. The length of the CDR3 is 13 residues. The V end lost 6 bases, the J end lost 5 bases, and 16 bases lay between the germline ends. As DNA, the CDR3 is TGCAGCGTAATTCTGTCACAGAAATATGGCTACACCTTC. Its translation: CSVILSQKYGYTF.

The CDR3 coding sequence is TGTGCCAGCACCCCCATGAACACTGAAGCTTTCTTT. It specifies CASTPMNTEAFF. The chain has TRBV7-6 and TRBJ1-1; D call uncertain. Trimming took 7 bases from V and 0 from J, leaving 6 bases between them. This CDR3 spans 12 amino acids. In germline, CDR1 is SGHVS, CDR2 FNYEAQ.

The chain employs TRBV28 and TRBJ2-3; D might be TRBD2 (6 bases). This CDR3 spans 14 amino acids. The V and J ends lost 6 bases and 1 base respectively, with 11 bases between them. Germline V gene lookup returns CDR1 MDHEN and CDR2 SYDVKM. CDR3 DNA: TGTGCCAGCAGGGGGGGATGGGGCACAGATACGCAGTATTTT. Its translation is CASRGGWGTDTQYF. Full variable domain (missing parts from reference TRBV28 and TRBJ2-3): DVKVTQSSRYLVKRTGEKVFLECVQDMDHENMFWYRQDPGLGLRLIYFSYDVKMKEKGDIPEGYSVSREKKERFSLILESASTNQTSMYLCASRGGWGTDTQYFGPGTRLTVL.

For the CDR3, the DNA is TGTGCCATCAGGGGGAAGGGGGTGAACACTGAAGCTTTCTTT. Translated, it gives CAIRGKGVNTEAFF. The rearrangement links TRBV10-3 to TRBJ1-1; weak D call: TRBD1 (6 bases). CDR1 is ENHRY, CDR2 SYGVKD, per germline. V was clipped by 6 bases and J by 0 bases, with 11 bases between them. The CDR3 covers 14 residues.

The chain uses TRBV6-1 and TRBJ1-5; D call uncertain. Per the germline V gene, CDR1 is MNHNS and CDR2 is SASEGT. V shed 7 bases and J shed 5 bases, with 15 bases lying between them. This CDR3 has 14 residues. The CDR3: CASNLRTEDQPQHF. The DNA of the CDR3 is TGTGCCAGCAATTTACGGACGGAGGATCAGCCCCAGCATTTT.

The CDR3 loop reads CASSSTGGNTGELFF. The CDR3 DNA sequence: TGTGCCAGCAGCTCGACAGGGGGGAACACCGGGGAGCTGTTTTTT. The chain recombines TRBV13 with TRBJ2-2, with 9 bases lining up with TRBD1. This CDR3 is 15 amino acids long. Germline V gives CDR1 PRHDT, CDR2 FYEKMQ (reference sequence). V lost 4 bases and J lost 1; bases outside the gene matches: 1. Using reference TRBV13 and TRBJ2-2 for the parts outside the CDR3, the full variable domain is AAGVIQSPRHLIKEKRETATLKCYPIPRHDTVYWYQQGPGQDPQFLISFYEKMQSDKGSIPDRFSAQQFSDYHSELNMSSLELGDSALYFCASSSTGGNTGELFFGEGSRLTVL.

The chain carries TRBV19 and TRBJ1-2, with 8 bases fitting TRBD1. This CDR3 has 15 residues. V lost 5 bases, J lost 6 bases, and 11 bases stayed unmatched. Germline-derived CDR1 and CDR2 are LNHDA and SQIVND (reference sequence). Written as DNA, the CDR3 is TGTGCCAGTAGTCCCCGGGTACGGACAGGGCATGGCTACACCTTC. Translating it yields CASSPRVRTGHGYTF.

The rearrangement joins TRBV19 to TRBJ2-7; TRBD1 aligns across 7 bases. Germline V CDR1 and CDR2: LNHDA, SQIVND (reference sequence). CDR3 size: 15 residues. Unmatched junction bases numbered 9, after V lost 6 bases and J lost 1 base. In nucleotides, the CDR3 is TGTGCCAGTAGCTTCAGACAGGGAAGGTCCTACGAGCAGTACTTC. Translated, it gives CASSFRQGRSYEQYF.